This T cell receptor (beta chain) came from a study of shared clonotypes between healthy human individuals. The V gene's germline CDR1 is SNHLY and CDR2 FYNNEI. This CDR3 comprises 12 residues. The V end lost 7 bases, the J end lost 5 bases, and 9 bases lay between the germline ends. There were only Caucasian adults among the donors, and all lived in Nashville, Tennessee. Libraries were prepared by immunoSEQ multiplex PCR; TCRdb keeps only in-frame clonotypes and omits some of them. The data show nearly 1 million clones, 76% seen once. In regard to this clone: Its specificity is not known.

Findings and caveats of the study: It was anticipated that sequencing depth would influence how many clonotypes donors shared. A generally larger estimated richness was seen in naive subsets than in memory subsets.

Sequenced input: memory CD4+ T cells sorted from blood. Subset in this sample: CD45RA-negative fraction. This chain links TRBV2 with TRBJ2-1; tentatively, D is TRBD1 (5 bases). The receptor was derived from a man aged 18 to 35 in good health. This CDR3 is CASKGPDNEQFF. CDR3 DNA sequence: TGTGCCAGCAAGGGGCCAGACAATGAGCAGTTCTTC.